The table lists the clone carrying this TCR beta chain with many counts. Antigen unknown. Through Arm-PCR of CDR3 regions and iRepertoire HTBI primers, TCR beta libraries were built. TCRdb ran MiXCR on the multiplex PCR reads and lists one entry per CDR3 protein. The sample yields roughly 360,000 distinct CDR3 sequences, over 9.5% seen once. Time point of the sample: newly diagnosed GD, antithyroid drugs for less than 3 months. Following extraction of RNA from PBMCs, that RNA was used to make the TCR library. The data derive from a study of regulatory T cells in long-lasting Graves disease. Study-level points and caveats: The study found persistent patients shared more public clonotypes (roughly 2,500) than new patients (just over 950).

The sample was also linked to a second study, of T cells in Graves' hyperthyroidism and ophthalmopathy.

The sequence came from a young woman with Graves disease. The sequences come from peripheral blood mononuclear cells (PBMCs), collected at new diagnosis, from a patient treated with antithyroid drugs.

CDR3 bases: TGTGCCAGCACCCCAGAGGTAGCTGGTGACACCGGGGAGCTGTTTTTT. Protein product: CASTPEVAGDTGELFF. This chain connects TRBV6-1 to TRBJ2-2; D is ambiguous. Germline values: CDR1 MNHNS, CDR2 SASEGT. This CDR3 contains 16 residues. With 7 bases removed from V and 3 bases from J, the gap between germline ends came to 18 bases.